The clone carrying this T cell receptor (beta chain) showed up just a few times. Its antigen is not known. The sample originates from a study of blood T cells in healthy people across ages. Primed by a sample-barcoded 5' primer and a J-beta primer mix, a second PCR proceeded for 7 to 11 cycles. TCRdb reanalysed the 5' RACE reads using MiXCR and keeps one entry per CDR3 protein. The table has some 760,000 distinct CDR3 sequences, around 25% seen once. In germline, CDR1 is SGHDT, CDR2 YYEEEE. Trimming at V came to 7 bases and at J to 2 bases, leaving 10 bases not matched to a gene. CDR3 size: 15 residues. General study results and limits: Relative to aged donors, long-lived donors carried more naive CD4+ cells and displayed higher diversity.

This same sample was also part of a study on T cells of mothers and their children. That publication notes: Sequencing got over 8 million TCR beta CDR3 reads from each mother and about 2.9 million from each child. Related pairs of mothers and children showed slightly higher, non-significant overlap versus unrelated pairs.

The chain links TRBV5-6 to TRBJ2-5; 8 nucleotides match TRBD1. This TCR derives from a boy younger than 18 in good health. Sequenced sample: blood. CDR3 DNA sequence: TGTGCCAGCCACAGGGGGAGGACGTGGCAAGAGACCCAGTACTTC. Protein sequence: CASHRGRTWQETQYF.